A selection of T cell receptor beta chains follows, all from one sample in a study of OX40 agonist ivuxolimab in advanced cancers. Data came from immunoSEQ multiplex PCR; TCRdb stores just in-frame clones and leaves some out. This table has about 7,000 clones, approximately 83% appearing once. Source: CD4+ or CD8+ T cells sorted from blood, taken in a trial of the OX40 agonist ivuxolimab. These receptors were taken from an adult with an advanced solid tumor such as melanoma, head and neck, liver or kidney cancer. Each CDR3 is given with its conserved first and last residue. The D gene is left open where the match is weak. Expanded clones get a size class; other rows say once, few or many, or leave the size out.

d_gene	v_gene	abundance	j_gene	CDR3nt	CDR3aa
TRBD1	TRBV19	NA	TRBJ2-7	TGTGCCAGTAGTTTCCTGGGACAGGGAAGACCCTACGAGCAGTACTTC	CASSFLGQGRPYEQYF
TRBD1	TRBV29-1	NA	TRBJ1-2	TGCAGCGTTGAAGGGGTCTGGACAGGGGACGGTGGCTACACCTTC	CSVEGVWTGDGGYTF
TRBD1	TRBV4-1	NA	TRBJ2-7	TGCGCCAGCAGCCCGCCGTATCGGACAGGGGGCGAGCAGTACTTC	CASSPPYRTGGEQYF
NA	TRBV19	NA	TRBJ2-3	TGTGCCAGTAGTATAGGGGCCCGCGGGCGAGGAGATACGCAGTATTTT	CASSIGARGRGDTQYF
NA	TRBV19	NA	TRBJ2-5	TGTGCCAGTAGTATGGACACCCTCCAAAAGACCCAGTACTTC	CASSMDTLQKTQYF
NA	TRBV6-6	NA	TRBJ2-1	TGTGCCAGCAGTTATGCGGCTAGCTGGGATGAGCAGTTCTTC	CASSYAASWDEQFF
TRBD2	TRBV30	NA	TRBJ2-3	TGTGCCTGGAGTGTGGGAGGGGATACGCAGTATTTT	CAWSVGGDTQYF
NA	TRBV14	NA	TRBJ2-7	TGTGCCAGCAGCCAAGTAAACTCCTACGAGCAGTACTTC	CASSQVNSYEQYF
TRBD2	TRBV13	NA	TRBJ2-3	TGTGCCAGCAGTTCGGGACTAGCGGAAACACAGAGTGGTACGCAGTATTTT	CASSSGLAETQSGTQYF
NA	TRBV5-3	NA	TRBJ2-1	TGTGCCAGAAGGCCCTCCCTAAATGAGCAGTTCTTC	CARRPSLNEQFF
NA	TRBV28	NA	TRBJ1-1	TGTGCCAGCAGTTTAATCACGGCCTCAAACGGGAACACTGAAGCTTTCTTT	CASSLITASNGNTEAFF
NA	TRBV7-9	once	TRBJ2-7	TGTGCCAGCAGCCCGGACGGCTCCTACGAGCAGTACTTC	CASSPDGSYEQYF
NA	TRBV21-1	NA	TRBJ2-7	TGTGCCAGCAGCGCCCGGGACCGCGGCTACGAGCAGTACTTC	CASSARDRGYEQYF
NA	TRBV6-6	NA	TRBJ2-7	TGTGCCATCACGATCAGGGTATGGGTCTGCGAGCAGTACTTC	CAITIRVWVCEQYF
NA	TRBV7-2	NA	TRBJ2-7	TGTGCCAGCAGCTTTCTCTTGGGGAGGTGGTCGCACGAGCAGTACTTC	CASSFLLGRWSHEQYF
TRBD1	TRBV7-9	NA	TRBJ2-4	TGTGCCAGCAGCTCACTCAACCGGGACAGCAAAAACATTCAGTACTTC	CASSSLNRDSKNIQYF
NA	TRBV21-1	NA	TRBJ2-1	TGTGCCAGCAGCAAATTGGCTACACGGTCAGGGGAATTGGACGGGAGGGCCGCCTACAATGAGCAGTTCTTC	CASSKLATRSGELDGRAAYNEQFF
NA	TRBV7-9	NA	TRBJ1-1	TGTGCCAGCACCGACAGTTTCGGACAAACTGAAGCTTTCTTT	CASTDSFGQTEAFF
NA	TRBV30	NA	TRBJ1-1	TGTGCCTTGGAAAGGGAGAACACTGAAGCTTTCTTT	CALERENTEAFF
NA	TRBV29-1	medium-sized	TRBJ1-2	TGCAGCGTTGAAGATGGCAGTGTAGGCTACACCTTC	CSVEDGSVGYTF
NA	TRBV28	NA	TRBJ1-2	TGTGCCAGCAGTACCCCGGACGGGACTAACTATGGCTACACCTTC	CASSTPDGTNYGYTF
TRBD1	TRBV2	once	TRBJ2-7	TGTGCCAGCAGTGAAGGTTACAGGACCGGGACAGGGGACTACGAGCAGTACTTC	CASSEGYRTGTGDYEQYF
TRBD1	TRBV11-2	NA	TRBJ2-7	TGTGCCAGCAGTTTCGGGACAGGGGGGTTGAACTCCTACGAGCAGTACTTC	CASSFGTGGLNSYEQYF
TRBD1	TRBV28	NA	TRBJ1-5	TGTGCCAGCAGTCCGGGGACAGGGAATCAGCCCCAGCATTTT	CASSPGTGNQPQHF
NA	TRBV6-6	NA	TRBJ1-5	TGTGCCAGCAGCGGCGGGGGGAAGCCCCAGCATTTT	CASSGGGKPQHF
TRBD1	TRBV6-4	NA	TRBJ2-1	TGTGCCAGCAGTGATATGGCCGGGACAGGGGGGGATGAGCAGTTCTTC	CASSDMAGTGGDEQFF
NA	TRBV6-1	NA	TRBJ2-7	TGTGCCAGCAGTGAAGCGCCCGGATCCTACGAGCAGTACTTC	CASSEAPGSYEQYF
NA	TRBV4-3	medium-sized	TRBJ2-2	TGCGCCAGCAGCCAAGATTTGGGGGCTAGCGCCGGGGAGCTGTTTTTT	CASSQDLGASAGELFF
TRBD1	TRBV7-2	NA	TRBJ1-2	TGTGCCAGCAGCCTGACTAGTGGAGGGGGCTCTGGCTACACCTTC	CASSLTSGGGSGYTF
TRBD2	TRBV27	NA	TRBJ2-2	TGTGCCAGCAGTATACTTACTAGCGGGAGTCAAACCGGGGAGCTGTTTTTT	CASSILTSGSQTGELFF
NA	TRBV7-9	NA	TRBJ1-5	TGTGCCAGCAGCTACAGGAGGTCATTGGAAAATCAGCCCCAGCATTTT	CASSYRRSLENQPQHF
TRBD1	TRBV19	NA	TRBJ1-5	TGTGCCAGTAGCGAGAGACAGGGTGACCTCCACAATCAGCCCCAGCATTTT	CASSERQGDLHNQPQHF
NA	TRBV5-1	NA	TRBJ1-5	TGCGCCAGCAGCTTGGGGGGGCCTGAGCCCCAGCATTTT	CASSLGGPEPQHF
NA	TRBV29-1	NA	TRBJ2-3	TGCAGCGTTGAAGATCCGAGGGGCTTGATAGATACGCAGTATTTT	CSVEDPRGLIDTQYF
TRBD1	TRBV4-2	NA	TRBJ2-1	TGTGCCAGCAGCTTGGGTAGCGGACAGGGGGAGGTGCAGTTCTTC	CASSLGSGQGEVQFF
TRBD1	TRBV6-4	NA	TRBJ1-2	TGTGCCAGCAGAGCCACCGGGACAGGGTATGGCTACACCTTC	CASRATGTGYGYTF
NA	TRBV27	NA	TRBJ2-7	TGTGCCAGCAGTGTTTCGTTCCATATGGCTTACGAGCAGTACTTC	CASSVSFHMAYEQYF
NA	TRBV7-9	few	TRBJ1-1	TGTGCCAGCAGTCCCGCCAGCTTTAACACTGAAGCTTTCTTT	CASSPASFNTEAFF
NA	TRBV27	NA	TRBJ1-5	TGTGCCAGCAGTTTCCAGGGGCCCAATCAGCCCCAGCATTTT	CASSFQGPNQPQHF
NA	TRBV28	NA	TRBJ2-7	TGTGCCAGCAGACTGGGACAACTCTACTCCTACGAGCAGTACTTC	CASRLGQLYSYEQYF